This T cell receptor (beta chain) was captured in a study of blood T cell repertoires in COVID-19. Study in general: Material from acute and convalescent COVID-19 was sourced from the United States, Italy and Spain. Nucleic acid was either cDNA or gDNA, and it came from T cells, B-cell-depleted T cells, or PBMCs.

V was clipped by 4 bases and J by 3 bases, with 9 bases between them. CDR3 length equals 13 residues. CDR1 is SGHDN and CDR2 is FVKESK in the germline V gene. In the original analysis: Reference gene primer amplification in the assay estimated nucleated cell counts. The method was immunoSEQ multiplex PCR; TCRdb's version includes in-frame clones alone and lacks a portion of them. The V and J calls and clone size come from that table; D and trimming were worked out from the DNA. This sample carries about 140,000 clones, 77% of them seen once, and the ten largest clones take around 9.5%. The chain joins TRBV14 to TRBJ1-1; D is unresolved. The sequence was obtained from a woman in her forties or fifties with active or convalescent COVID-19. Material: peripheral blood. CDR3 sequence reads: CASSRSRDTEAFF. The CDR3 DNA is TGTGCCAGCAGCCGCTCCCGGGACACTGAAGCTTTCTTT.